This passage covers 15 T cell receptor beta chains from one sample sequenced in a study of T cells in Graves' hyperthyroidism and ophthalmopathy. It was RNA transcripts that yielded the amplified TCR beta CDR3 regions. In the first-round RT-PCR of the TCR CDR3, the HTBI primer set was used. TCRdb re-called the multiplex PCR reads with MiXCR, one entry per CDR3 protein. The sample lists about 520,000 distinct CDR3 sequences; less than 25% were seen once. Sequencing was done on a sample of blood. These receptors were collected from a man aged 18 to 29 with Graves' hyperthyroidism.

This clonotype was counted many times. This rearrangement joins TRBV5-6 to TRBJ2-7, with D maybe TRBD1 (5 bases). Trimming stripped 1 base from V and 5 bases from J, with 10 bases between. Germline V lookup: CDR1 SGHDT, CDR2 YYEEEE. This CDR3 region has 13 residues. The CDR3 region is CASSLQGRNEQYF. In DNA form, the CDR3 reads TGTGCCAGCAGCTTGCAGGGTCGCAACGAGCAGTACTTC.

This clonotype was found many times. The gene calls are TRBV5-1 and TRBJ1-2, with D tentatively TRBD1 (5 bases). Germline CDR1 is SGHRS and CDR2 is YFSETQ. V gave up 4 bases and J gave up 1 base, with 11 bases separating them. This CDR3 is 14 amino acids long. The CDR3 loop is CASSPDSFNYGYTF. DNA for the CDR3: TGCGCCAGCAGCCCAGACAGCTTTAACTATGGCTACACCTTC.

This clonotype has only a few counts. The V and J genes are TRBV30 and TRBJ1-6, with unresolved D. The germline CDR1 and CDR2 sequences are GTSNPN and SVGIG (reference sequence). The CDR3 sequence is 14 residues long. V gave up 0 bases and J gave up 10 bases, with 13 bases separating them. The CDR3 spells CAWSVLQEASPLHF. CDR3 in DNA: TGTGCCTGGAGTGTGCTCCAGGAGGCCTCACCCCTCCACTTT.

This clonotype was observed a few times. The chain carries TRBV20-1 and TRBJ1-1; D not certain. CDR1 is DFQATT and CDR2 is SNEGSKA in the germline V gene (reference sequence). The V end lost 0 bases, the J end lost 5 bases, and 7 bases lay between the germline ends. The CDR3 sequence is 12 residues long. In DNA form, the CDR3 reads TGCAGTGCTAGAGATCCGGGAACTGAAGCTTTCTTT. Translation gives CSARDPGTEAFF.

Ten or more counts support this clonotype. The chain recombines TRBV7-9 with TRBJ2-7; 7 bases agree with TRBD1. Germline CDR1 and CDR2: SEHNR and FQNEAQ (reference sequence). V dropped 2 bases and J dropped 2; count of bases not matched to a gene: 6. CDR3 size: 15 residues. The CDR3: CASSLSGTETYEQYF. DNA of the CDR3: TGTGCCAGCAGCTTATCCGGGACAGAAACCTACGAGCAGTACTTC.

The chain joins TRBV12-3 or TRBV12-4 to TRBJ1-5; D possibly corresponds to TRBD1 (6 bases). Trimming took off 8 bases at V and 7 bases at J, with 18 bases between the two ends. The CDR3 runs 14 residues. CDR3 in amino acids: CASGGLIRGQPQHF. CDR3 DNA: TGTGCCAGCGGGGGGCTGATTCGGGGACAGCCCCAGCATTTT.

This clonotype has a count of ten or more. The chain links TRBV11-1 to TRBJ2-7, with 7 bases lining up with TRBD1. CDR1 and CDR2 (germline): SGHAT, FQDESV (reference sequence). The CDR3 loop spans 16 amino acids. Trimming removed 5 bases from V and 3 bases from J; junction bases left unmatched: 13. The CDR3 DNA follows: TGTGCCAGCAGCAATTACCGGGACAGCGGTCTCTACGAGCAGTACTTC. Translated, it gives CASSNYRDSGLYEQYF.

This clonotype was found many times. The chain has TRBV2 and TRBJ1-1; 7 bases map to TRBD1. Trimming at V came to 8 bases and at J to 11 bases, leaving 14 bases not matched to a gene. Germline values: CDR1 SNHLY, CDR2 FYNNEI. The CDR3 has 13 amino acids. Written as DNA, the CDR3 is TGTGCCAGCCTCCCCCTGGGCAGGGGGTATGCTTTCTTT. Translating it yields CASLPLGRGYAFF.

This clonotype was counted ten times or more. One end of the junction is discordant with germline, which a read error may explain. The CDR3 nucleotides read TGTGCCAGCAGCTTAGCCGCAGTGAACACTGAAGCTTTCTTT. Its translation is CASSLAAVNTEAFF. The rearrangement links TRBV5-1 to TRBJ1-1; D gene uncertain. The CDR3 has 14 amino acids. The germline gives CDR1 SGHRS, CDR2 YFSETQ. Complete variable domain (other parts from reference TRBV5-1 and TRBJ1-1): KAGVTQTPRYLIKTRGQQVTLSCSPISGHRSVSWYQQTPGQGLQFLFEYFSETQRNKGNFPGRFSGRQFSNSRSEMNVSTLELGDSALYLCASSLAAVNTEAFFGQGTRLTVV.

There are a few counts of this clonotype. The CDR3 DNA sequence: TGTGCCAGCAGTGGGGGGACAGGACGCCAAGAGACCCAGTACTTC. Translating it yields CASSGGTGRQETQYF. This chain connects TRBV2 to TRBJ2-5, with 8 bases that match TRBD1. Trimming at V came to 4 bases and at J to 1 base, leaving 5 bases not matched to a gene. Germline CDR1 and CDR2: SNHLY and FYNNEI. The CDR3 length is 15 residues.

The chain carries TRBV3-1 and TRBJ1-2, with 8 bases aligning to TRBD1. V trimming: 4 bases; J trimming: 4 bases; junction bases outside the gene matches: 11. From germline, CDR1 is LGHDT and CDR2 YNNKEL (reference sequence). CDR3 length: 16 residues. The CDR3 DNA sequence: TGTGCCAGCAGCCCTCTGACCGGACAGGGAGGCTATGGCTACACCTTC. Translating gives CASSPLTGQGGYGYTF. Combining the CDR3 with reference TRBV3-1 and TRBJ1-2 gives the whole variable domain DTAVSQTPKYLVTQMGNDKSIKCEQNLGHDTMYWYKQDSKKFLKIMFSYNNKELIINETVPNRFSPKSPDKAHLNLHINSLELGDSAVYFCASSPLTGQGGYGYTFGSGTRLTVV.

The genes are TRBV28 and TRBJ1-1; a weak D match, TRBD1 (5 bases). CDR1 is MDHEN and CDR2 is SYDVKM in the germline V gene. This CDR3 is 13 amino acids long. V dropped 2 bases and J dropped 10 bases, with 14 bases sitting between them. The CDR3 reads CASSLGFRRGAFF. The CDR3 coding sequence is TGTGCCAGCAGTTTAGGATTCAGGAGGGGAGCTTTCTTT.

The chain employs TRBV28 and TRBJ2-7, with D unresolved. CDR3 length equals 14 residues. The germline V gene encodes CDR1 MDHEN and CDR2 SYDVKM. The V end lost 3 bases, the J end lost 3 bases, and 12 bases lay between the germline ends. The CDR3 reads CASSFSPSHYEQYF. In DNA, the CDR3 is TGTGCCAGCAGTTTCTCACCGAGTCACTACGAGCAGTACTTC.

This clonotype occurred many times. CDR3 residues: CASSRGNSNQPQHF. The CDR3 DNA sequence: TGTGCCAGCAGCAGGGGGAACAGCAATCAGCCCCAGCATTTT. V gene TRBV6-1 combines with J gene TRBJ1-5; TRBD1 aligns across 7 bases. The V and J ends lost 6 bases and 1 base, in that order; junction bases with no gene match: 3. Germline CDR1 MNHNS, CDR2 SASEGT. The CDR3 has 14 residues.

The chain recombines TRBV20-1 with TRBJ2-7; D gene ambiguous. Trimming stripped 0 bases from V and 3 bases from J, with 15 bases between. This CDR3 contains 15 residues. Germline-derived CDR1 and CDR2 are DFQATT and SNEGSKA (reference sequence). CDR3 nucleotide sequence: TGCAGTGCTAGAGATGAAGAAACGAGCCTCTACGAGCAGTACTTC. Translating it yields CSARDEETSLYEQYF.